The source of this T cell receptor (beta chain) is a study of PD-1 blockade in mismatch repair-deficient tumors. Findings of the study overall: Tumor-resident clones, often undetectable pretreatment in blood, expanded then contracted after pembrolizumab.

In the case of this clone: The antigen is not known.

Profiled with immunoSEQ multiplex PCR; TCRdb holds only in-frame clones, not every one. The sample lists some 85,000 clones; approximately 81% were seen once. This receptor was obtained from an adult with mismatch repair-deficient cancer. The material was peripheral blood, obtained 44 weeks after starting pembrolizumab.

CDR3 protein: CASSLGWGLAAEQYF. The CDR3 DNA is TGTGCCAGCAGCTTGGGCTGGGGACTAGCGGCGGAGCAGTACTTC. The chain couples TRBV7-8 to TRBJ2-7, with 11 bases fitting TRBD2. Germline V gene lookup returns CDR1 SGHVS and CDR2 FQNEAQ. The V gene end was trimmed by 3 bases and the J gene end by 7 bases; junction bases not matched to a gene: 8. This CDR3 is built from 15 residues.